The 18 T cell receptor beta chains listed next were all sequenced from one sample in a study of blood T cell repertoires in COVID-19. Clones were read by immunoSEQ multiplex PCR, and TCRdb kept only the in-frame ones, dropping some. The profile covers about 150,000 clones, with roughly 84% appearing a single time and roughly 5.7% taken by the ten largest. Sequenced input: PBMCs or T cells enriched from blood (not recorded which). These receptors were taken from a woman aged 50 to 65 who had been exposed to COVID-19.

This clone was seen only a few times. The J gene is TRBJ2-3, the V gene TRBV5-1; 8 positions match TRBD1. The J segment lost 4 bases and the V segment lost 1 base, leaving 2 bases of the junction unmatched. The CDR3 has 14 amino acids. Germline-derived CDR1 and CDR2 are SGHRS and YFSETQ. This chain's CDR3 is CASSLRQGPDTQYF. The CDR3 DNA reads TGCGCCAGCAGCTTGAGACAGGGGCCAGATACGCAGTATTTT.

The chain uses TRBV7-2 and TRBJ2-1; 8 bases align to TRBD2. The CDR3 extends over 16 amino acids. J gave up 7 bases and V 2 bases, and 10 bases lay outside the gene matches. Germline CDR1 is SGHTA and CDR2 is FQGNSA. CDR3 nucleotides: TGTGCCAGCAGCTTACGAGGGACCCGGGAGGGAAATGAGCAGTTCTTC. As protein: CASSLRGTREGNEQFF.

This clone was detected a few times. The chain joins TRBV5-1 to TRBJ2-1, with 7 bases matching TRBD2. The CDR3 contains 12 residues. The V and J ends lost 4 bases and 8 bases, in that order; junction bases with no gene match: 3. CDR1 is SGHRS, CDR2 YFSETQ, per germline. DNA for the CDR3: TGCGCCAGCAGCCGGGAGGTATATGAGCAGTTCTTC. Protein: CASSREVYEQFF.

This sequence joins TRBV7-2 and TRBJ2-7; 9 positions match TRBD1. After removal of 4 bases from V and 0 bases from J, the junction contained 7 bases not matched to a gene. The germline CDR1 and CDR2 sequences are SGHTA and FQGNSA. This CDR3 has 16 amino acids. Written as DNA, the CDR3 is TGTGCCAGCAGCTCCACAGGGGGCCCCCTCTCCTACGAGCAGTACTTC. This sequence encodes CASSSTGGPLSYEQYF. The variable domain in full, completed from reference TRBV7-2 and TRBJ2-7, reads GAGVSQSPSNKVTEKGKDVELRCDPISGHTALYWYRQSLGQGLEFLIYFQGNSAPDKSGLPSDRFSAERTGGSVSTLTIQRTQQEDSAVYLCASSSTGGPLSYEQYFGPGTRLTVT.

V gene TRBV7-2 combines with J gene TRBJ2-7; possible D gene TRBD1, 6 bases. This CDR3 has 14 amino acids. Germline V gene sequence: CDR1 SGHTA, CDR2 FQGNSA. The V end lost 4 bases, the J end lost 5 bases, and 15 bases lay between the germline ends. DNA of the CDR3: TGTGCCAGCAGCTCCGGACAGTATCGCGACGAGCAGTACTTC. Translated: CASSSGQYRDEQYF.

The CDR3: CASSPYDRGLNTEAFF. The CDR3 nucleotides are TGTGCCAGTAGTCCATACGACAGGGGATTAAACACTGAAGCTTTCTTT. The gene calls are TRBV19 and TRBJ1-1; 8 nucleotides line up with TRBD1. The CDR3 runs to 16 residues. From germline, CDR1 is LNHDA and CDR2 SQIVND (reference sequence). The trim removed 5 bases at V and 2 bases at J, leaving 10 bases unmatched.

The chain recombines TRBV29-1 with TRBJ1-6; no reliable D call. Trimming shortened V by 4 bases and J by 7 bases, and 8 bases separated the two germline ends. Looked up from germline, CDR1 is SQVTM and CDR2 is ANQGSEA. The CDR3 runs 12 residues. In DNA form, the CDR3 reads TGCAGCGTTGCCTTCGGGAATTCACCCCTCCACTTT. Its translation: CSVAFGNSPLHF.

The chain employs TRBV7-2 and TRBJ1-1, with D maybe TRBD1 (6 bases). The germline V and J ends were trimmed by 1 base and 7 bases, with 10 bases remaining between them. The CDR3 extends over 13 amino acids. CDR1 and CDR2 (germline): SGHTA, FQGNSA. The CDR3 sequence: CASSLDRAGEAFF. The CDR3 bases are TGTGCCAGCAGCTTAGACAGGGCCGGTGAAGCTTTCTTT.

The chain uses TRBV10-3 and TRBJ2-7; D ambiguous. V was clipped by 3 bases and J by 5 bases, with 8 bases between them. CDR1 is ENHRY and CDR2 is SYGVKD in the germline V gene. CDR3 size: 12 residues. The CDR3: CAISDQYHEQYF. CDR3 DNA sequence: TGTGCCATCAGTGATCAGTACCACGAGCAGTACTTC.

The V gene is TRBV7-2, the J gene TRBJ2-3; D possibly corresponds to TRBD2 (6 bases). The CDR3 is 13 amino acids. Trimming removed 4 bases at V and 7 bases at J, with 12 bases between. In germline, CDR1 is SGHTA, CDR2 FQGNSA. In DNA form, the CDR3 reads TGTGCCAGCAGCTCAAGGGACTCCAATACGCAGTATTTT. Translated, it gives CASSSRDSNTQYF.

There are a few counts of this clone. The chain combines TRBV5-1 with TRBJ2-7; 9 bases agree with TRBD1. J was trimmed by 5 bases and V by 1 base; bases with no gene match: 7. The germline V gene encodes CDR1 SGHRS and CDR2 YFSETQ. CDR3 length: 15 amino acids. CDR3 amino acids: CASSLIQGANDEQYF. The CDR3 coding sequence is TGCGCCAGCAGCTTGATACAGGGGGCTAACGACGAGCAGTACTTC.

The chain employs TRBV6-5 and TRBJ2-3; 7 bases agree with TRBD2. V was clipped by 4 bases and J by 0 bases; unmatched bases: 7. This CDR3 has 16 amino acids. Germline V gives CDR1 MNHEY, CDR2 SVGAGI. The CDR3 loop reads CASSSPGSGSTDTQYF. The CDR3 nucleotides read TGTGCCAGCAGTTCCCCGGGTAGCGGGAGCACAGATACGCAGTATTTT.

The CDR3 DNA reads as TGTGCCACCAGTGATCTCCGAGGAGAGACCCAGTACTTC. Its protein is CATSDLRGETQYF. The genes are TRBV24-1 and TRBJ2-5, with D unclear. Germline V CDR1 and CDR2: KGHDR, SFDVKD. CDR3 length equals 13 residues. V lost 3 bases and J 4 bases, leaving 8 bases between the germline ends.

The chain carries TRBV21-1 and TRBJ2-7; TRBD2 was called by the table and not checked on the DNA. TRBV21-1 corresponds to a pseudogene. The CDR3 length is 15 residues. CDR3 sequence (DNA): TGTGCCAGCAGCACCCTAATGAAATGCTCCTACGAGCAGTACTTC. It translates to CASSTLMKCSYEQYF.

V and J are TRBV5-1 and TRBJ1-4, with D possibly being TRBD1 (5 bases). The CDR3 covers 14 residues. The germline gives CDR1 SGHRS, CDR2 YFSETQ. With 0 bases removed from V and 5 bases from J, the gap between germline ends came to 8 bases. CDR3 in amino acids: CASSLDPGNEKLFF. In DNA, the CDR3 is TGCGCCAGCAGCTTGGATCCAGGGAATGAAAAACTGTTTTTT.

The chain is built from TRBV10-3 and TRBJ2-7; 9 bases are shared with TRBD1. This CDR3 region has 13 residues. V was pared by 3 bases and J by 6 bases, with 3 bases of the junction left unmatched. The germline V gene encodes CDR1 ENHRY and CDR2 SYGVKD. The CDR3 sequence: CAISDGQGIEQYF. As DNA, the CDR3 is TGTGCCATCAGTGATGGACAGGGGATCGAGCAGTACTTC.

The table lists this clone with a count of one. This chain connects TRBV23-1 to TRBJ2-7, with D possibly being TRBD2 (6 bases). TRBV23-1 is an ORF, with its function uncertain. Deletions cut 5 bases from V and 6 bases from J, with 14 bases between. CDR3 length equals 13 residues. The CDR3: CASSKEAGCEQYF. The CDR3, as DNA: TGCGCCAGCAGTAAGGAGGCGGGGTGCGAGCAGTACTTC.

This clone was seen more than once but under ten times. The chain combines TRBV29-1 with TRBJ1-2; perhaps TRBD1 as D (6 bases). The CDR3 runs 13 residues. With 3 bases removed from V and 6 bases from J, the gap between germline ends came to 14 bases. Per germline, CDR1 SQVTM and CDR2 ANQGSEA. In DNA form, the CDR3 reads TGCAGCGTTGACTCACAGGGAGGGGATGGCTACACCTTC. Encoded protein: CSVDSQGGDGYTF.